Listed below are T cell receptor beta chains from one sample, sequenced in a study of T cell responses to AZD1222 COVID-19 vaccine. This table comes from immunoSEQ multiplex PCR, and its TCRdb copy is limited to in-frame clones, with some not included. The repertoire holds roughly 130,000 clones, with 80% to 90% as singletons. Sequenced material: peripheral blood, taken on day 0 of AZD1222 vaccination. Receptors originate from an adult in good health. Both conserved end residues are part of each CDR3. D genes are given only for firm matches. Part of the rows lack a size; the others show once, few, many or a class for expanded clones.

v_gene	d_gene	abundance	j_gene	CDR3nt	CDR3aa
TRBV27	TRBD2	.	TRBJ2-5	TGTGCCAGCAGCCCTAGCGGGGGGGTTGGAGAGACCCAGTACTTC	CASSPSGGVGETQYF
TRBV7-2	TRBD1	.	TRBJ2-1	TGTGCCAGCAGCTCAGGGGACAGGGTCATGCAGTTCTTC	CASSSGDRVMQFF
TRBV27	.	.	TRBJ2-6	TGTGCCAGCAGTTTCTATCCCCCCGGGAAATCTTACTCTGGGGCCAACGTCCTGACTTTC	CASSFYPPGKSYSGANVLTF
TRBV7-9	.	.	TRBJ1-4	TGTGCCAGCAGCTTAACGGCAGATGGGGATGAAAAACTGTTTTTT	CASSLTADGDEKLFF
TRBV27	.	.	TRBJ1-1	TGTGCCAGCAAGATAGGGTCGAACACTGAAGCTTTCTTT	CASKIGSNTEAFF
TRBV27	TRBD2	.	TRBJ2-7	TGTGCCAGCAGTCCCTGGACTAGCGGGAGCTACGAGCAGTACTTC	CASSPWTSGSYEQYF
TRBV11-2	.	.	TRBJ1-1	TGTGCCAGCAGCTTACAGGGTCGGAGGGGGAACACTGAAGCTTTCTTT	CASSLQGRRGNTEAFF
TRBV7-3	TRBD2	once	TRBJ2-3	TGTGCCAGCAGCTTAACGAGACGCGGGAGCGACACAGATACGCAGTATTTT	CASSLTRRGSDTDTQYF
TRBV15	.	.	TRBJ2-3	TGTGCCACCAGCAGTGCGGCCGGGGGACTCACAGATACGCAGTATTTT	CATSSAAGGLTDTQYF
TRBV18	.	.	TRBJ1-2	TGTGCCAGCTCACGCGGCAGAGAGGCGAGTGGCTACACCTTC	CASSRGREASGYTF
TRBV12-3/TRBV12-4	.	few	TRBJ1-3	TGTGCCAGCAGGGGTAGAGAAAACACCATATATTTT	CASRGRENTIYF
TRBV4-1	.	.	TRBJ1-1	TGCGCCAGCAGCCAGGGATTCACTGAAGCTTTCTTT	CASSQGFTEAFF